This passage covers 10 T cell receptor beta chains from one sample sequenced in a study of blood T cell repertoires in COVID-19. Produced via immunoSEQ multiplex PCR; TCRdb's table is partial and in-frame only. This sample carries over 250,000 clones, about 87% of them seen once, and the ten largest clones take roughly 4%. Sequences were obtained from peripheral blood. The receptor set was obtained from a man between 60 and 70 years old who had recovered from COVID-19.

This chain joins TRBV5-1 and TRBJ2-2; D not resolved. The V end lost 0 bases, the J end lost 4 bases, and 10 bases lay between the germline ends. CDR1 and CDR2 (germline): SGHRS, YFSETQ. The CDR3 contains 15 residues. Written as DNA, the CDR3 is TGCGCCAGCAGCTTGGCCGGTATACTCACCGGGGAGCTGTTTTTT. Residues: CASSLAGILTGELFF.

The V and J genes are TRBV5-1 and TRBJ1-1; possible D gene TRBD1, 5 bases. V was trimmed by 0 bases and J by 4 bases, leaving 10 bases between them. The CDR3 runs to 14 residues. In germline, CDR1 is SGHRS, CDR2 YFSETQ. The CDR3 region is CASSLGQNPTEAFF. As DNA, the CDR3 is TGCGCCAGCAGCTTGGGACAGAACCCCACTGAAGCTTTCTTT.

The V gene is TRBV10-1, the J gene TRBJ1-1, with unresolved D. Germline lookup yields CDR1 WNHNN and CDR2 SYGVQD (reference sequence). The CDR3 runs to 12 residues. The V gene lost 6 bases and the J gene lost 1 base, with 6 bases spanning the gap. The CDR3 spells CASSTRNTEAFF. The CDR3 DNA reads as TGCGCCAGCAGCACACGGAACACTGAAGCTTTCTTT.

The rearrangement joins TRBV6-2 or TRBV6-3 to TRBJ1-2; the D gene is possibly TRBD1 (5 bases). In germline, CDR1 is MNHEY, CDR2 SVGEGT. CDR3 length: 13 residues. V was cut by 0 bases and J by 8 bases, with 10 bases left in between. The CDR3 region is CASSYSGAFGYTF. In nucleotides, the CDR3 is TGTGCCAGCAGTTACTCAGGGGCGTTCGGCTACACCTTC.

This chain joins TRBV13 and TRBJ1-2; 8 positions match TRBD1. The CDR3 has 15 residues. CDR1 PRHDT and CDR2 FYEKMQ come from the germline V gene (reference sequence). Losses at the gene ends were 5 bases for V and 8 bases for J; bases not matched to a gene: 13. CDR3 amino acids: CASSRREQGVGGYTF. CDR3 DNA sequence: TGTGCCAGCAGCCGACGGGAACAGGGGGTTGGAGGCTACACCTTC.

This clone was observed a few times. This chain links TRBV27 with TRBJ1-6, with D perhaps matching TRBD1 (5 bases). The V end was cut by 3 bases, the J end by 4 bases, with 10 bases between. There are 15 residues in the CDR3. CDR1 and CDR2 (germline): MNHEY, SMNVEV (reference sequence). CDR3 protein: CASSFEGTYNSPLHF. The CDR3 region has the DNA TGTGCCAGCAGTTTTGAAGGGACTTATAATTCACCCCTCCACTTT.

The chain is built from TRBV27 and TRBJ2-7; a weak D match, TRBD1 (6 bases). With 6 bases removed from V and 8 bases from J, the gap between germline ends came to 17 bases. Germline-derived CDR1 and CDR2 are MNHEY and SMNVEV (reference sequence). The CDR3 has 13 residues. The CDR3 is CASRFGTTLQQYF. The CDR3 DNA reads as TGTGCCAGCAGGTTCGGGACAACTTTACAGCAGTACTTC.

The chain has TRBV19 and TRBJ2-7, with 8 bases lining up with TRBD1. V was pared by 0 bases and J by 2 bases, with 3 bases of the junction left unmatched. The CDR3 runs to 15 residues. The germline V gene has CDR1 LNHDA and CDR2 SQIVND (reference sequence). CDR3 region: CASSIDRGQAYEQYF. The CDR3 DNA follows: TGTGCCAGTAGTATAGACCGGGGACAGGCCTACGAGCAGTACTTC.

V is TRBV4-1 and J is TRBJ1-1; 7 bases agree with TRBD1. Trimming took 3 bases from V and 4 from J; bases not matched to a gene: 8. This CDR3 has 15 residues. Germline CDR1 and CDR2: MGHRA and YSYEKL. In DNA form, the CDR3 reads TGCGCCAGCAGCCACGGCCCGCAGGGGGGCACTGAAGCTTTCTTT. It is translated as CASSHGPQGGTEAFF.

The CDR3 region has the DNA TGTGCCAGTAGTGTAGTCGGCAGGGGAGCTTTCTTT. Translating it yields CASSVVGRGAFF. The chain has TRBV19 and TRBJ1-1, with a possible D match to TRBD1 (6 bases). Germline values: CDR1 LNHDA, CDR2 SQIVND (reference sequence). CDR3 length: 12 amino acids. The germline V and J ends were trimmed by 5 bases and 10 bases, with 14 bases remaining between them.